The 6 T cell receptor beta chains presented below share a single source sample, sequenced in a study of CD8+CD57+ T cells in acquired aplastic anemia. Genomic DNA, serving as template, underwent TCR beta VDJ and CDR3 profiling. One entry per CDR3 protein, called by TCRdb with MiXCR from the reads. The data show some 210,000 distinct CDR3 sequences, with over 60% seen just once and 25% to 30% held by the top ten. Sample: sorted CD4+, CD8+, or CD8+CD57+ T cells (not recorded which) from PBMCs. These receptors all come from a human donor in good health.

V is TRBV7-2 and J is TRBJ2-3; TRBD2 agrees at 11 bases. The CDR3 loop spans 21 amino acids. The germline CDR1 and CDR2 sequences are SGHTA and FQGNSA. The junction had 23 bases not matched to a gene; V was cut back by 5 bases and J by 4 bases. In nucleotides, the CDR3 is TGTGCCAGCAGCAACAGACGGGAAACTAGCGGGAGCCTAACTGAGGCAGATACGCAGTATTTT. It encodes CASSNRRETSGSLTEADTQYF.

The chain employs TRBV7-9 and TRBJ1-2; no reliable D call. Germline CDR1 and CDR2: SEHNR and FQNEAQ (reference sequence). The CDR3 sequence is 13 residues long. V lost 3 bases, J lost 8 bases, and 13 bases lay in between. CDR3 DNA sequence: TGTGCCAGCAGCTTGGCGGGGATTGAGGGCTACACCTTC. Its protein is CASSLAGIEGYTF.

Turning to this clonotype: Compared with germline, one end of the junction differs, possibly owing to a read error. This chain joins TRBV6-2 or TRBV6-3 and TRBJ1-5; D gene uncertain. The CDR3 consists of 16 residues. Looked up from germline, CDR1 is MNHEY and CDR2 is SVGEGT. Here the CDR3 DNA reads TGTACCAGCAGTTACAAGTGGGGTCGTAGCAATCAGCCCCAGCATTTT. It codes for CTSSYKWGRSNQPQHF.

The chain links TRBV24-1 to TRBJ2-5; tentatively, D is TRBD1 (5 bases). CDR1 and CDR2 from the germline V gene are KGHDR and SFDVKD. The CDR3 runs to 17 residues. V was clipped by 9 bases and J by 1 base, with 23 bases between them. CDR3 nucleotide sequence: TGTGCCACCTCTTCAGGGCCCGAGGAGAACTCCCAAGAGACCCAGTACTTC. This gives the protein CATSSGPEENSQETQYF.

Only one count was recorded for this clonotype. CDR3 nucleotides: TGTGCCAGCGGAGCGGGTGGGGTGCCAGATACGCAGTATTTT. This encodes CASGAGGVPDTQYF. This chain joins TRBV2 and TRBJ2-3; D might be TRBD2 (6 bases). V lost 8 bases to trimming and J lost 4 bases, with 16 bases between them. Germline CDR1 SNHLY, CDR2 FYNNEI. CDR3 length: 14 residues.

V is TRBV15 and J is TRBJ1-1; tentatively, D is TRBD1 (6 bases). From germline, CDR1 is LNHNV and CDR2 YYDKDF (reference sequence). V lost 2 bases and J 2 bases, leaving 9 bases between the germline ends. The CDR3 has 14 amino acids. The CDR3, as DNA: TGTGCCACCAGCAGAAAGGGGGGAAACACTGAAGCTTTCTTT. It is translated as CATSRKGGNTEAFF.